Shown below are 22 T cell receptor beta chains from a single sample sequenced in a study of T cell responses to AZD1222 COVID-19 vaccine. The table came from immunoSEQ multiplex PCR; TCRdb's copy has only in-frame clones and leaves some out. The profile shows some 170,000 clones, 85% to 95% of them singletons. The specimen comprised peripheral blood, sampled 28 days after the second AZD1222 dose. These receptors all stem from an adult who received the AZD1222 COVID-19 vaccine.

This clone has a single count. The CDR3 loop reads CASSPGLAGGYEQYF. CDR3 coding DNA: TGCGCCAGCAGCCCGGGACTAGCGGGAGGATACGAGCAGTACTTC. This rearrangement joins TRBV5-1 to TRBJ2-7; 15 nucleotides agree with TRBD2. J was trimmed by 4 bases and V by 4 bases; bases with no gene match: 3. CDR3 length equals 15 residues. Germline lookup yields CDR1 SGHRS and CDR2 YFSETQ. Based on the CDR3 plus reference TRBV5-1 and TRBJ2-7, the full variable domain is KAGVTQTPRYLIKTRGQQVTLSCSPISGHRSVSWYQQTPGQGLQFLFEYFSETQRNKGNFPGRFSGRQFSNSRSEMNVSTLELGDSALYLCASSPGLAGGYEQYFGPGTRLTVT.

This clone was seen a single time. The chain's CDR3 is CASSSVTGFIEAFF. CDR3 bases: TGTGCCAGCAGCTCCGTAACAGGGTTCATTGAAGCTTTCTTT. V and J are TRBV11-2 and TRBJ1-1; weak D call: TRBD1 (6 bases). The germline gives CDR1 SGHAT, CDR2 FQNNGV. The CDR3 consists of 14 residues. The ends were cut back, 4 bases at V and 7 bases at J, with 16 bases in the middle.

The rearrangement joins TRBV5-1 to TRBJ2-2; D unclear. This CDR3 spans 14 amino acids. CDR1 is SGHRS and CDR2 is YFSETQ in the germline V gene. V lost 4 bases, J lost 1 base, and 8 bases lay in between. CDR3 protein: CASSQARNTGELFF. For the CDR3, the DNA is TGCGCCAGCAGCCAGGCCCGGAACACCGGGGAGCTGTTTTTT.

The chain carries TRBV4-1 and TRBJ2-1, with 9 positions matching TRBD2. From germline, CDR1 is MGHRA and CDR2 YSYEKL. The CDR3 is made up of 17 amino acids. Trimming cost V 3 bases and J 2 bases; bases outside gene matches: 8. CDR3 nucleotides: TGCGCCAGCAGCCAGCCTCTAGCGGGAAGGACCTACAATGAGCAGTTCTTC. This encodes CASSQPLAGRTYNEQFF.

This sequence joins TRBV11-2 and TRBJ2-7, with no clear D. The CDR3 contains 13 residues. The germline V and J ends were trimmed by 5 bases and 3 bases, with 11 bases remaining between them. CDR1 SGHAT and CDR2 FQNNGV come from the germline V gene. The CDR3 here is CASSLRQNYEQYF. The CDR3 DNA follows: TGTGCCAGCAGCCTCCGACAAAACTACGAGCAGTACTTC.

V gene TRBV6-2 or TRBV6-3 combines with J gene TRBJ1-5; D is unclear. Looked up from germline, CDR1 is MNHEY and CDR2 is SVGEGT. V was trimmed by 3 bases and J by 0 bases, leaving 12 bases between them. CDR3 size: 16 residues. In DNA form, the CDR3 reads TGTGCCAGCAGTTATCTCTCGGGGTATAGCAATCAGCCCCAGCATTTT. This gives the protein CASSYLSGYSNQPQHF.

This sequence joins TRBV6-2 or TRBV6-3 and TRBJ2-1; TRBD2 matches 9 bases. The V segment lost 0 bases and the J segment 2 bases; nucleotides outside the gene matches: 2. The CDR3 runs to 16 residues. The germline gives CDR1 MNHEY, CDR2 SVGEGT. The CDR3 nucleotides read TGTGCCAGCAGTTACTCGGGCGGGAGGGCCTACAATGAGCAGTTCTTC. Residues: CASSYSGGRAYNEQFF.

The chain is built from TRBV7-9 and TRBJ1-5, with D possibly TRBD1 on 6 matching bases. Germline V gene data show CDR1 as SEHNR and CDR2 as FQNEAQ (reference sequence). The CDR3 contains 16 residues. V was pared by 1 base and J by 3 bases, with 13 bases between. CDR3 region: CASSLGGGTANQPQHF. The CDR3, as DNA: TGTGCCAGCAGCTTAGGAGGGGGGACCGCCAATCAGCCCCAGCATTTT.

The table lists this clone with a count of one. The chain carries TRBV5-1 and TRBJ2-1; D unclear. The germline gives CDR1 SGHRS, CDR2 YFSETQ. Trimming took 4 bases from V and 0 from J, leaving 14 bases between them. This CDR3 spans 16 amino acids. The CDR3 DNA follows: TGCGCCAGCAGCCCAGAGGATGGGGACTCCTACAATGAGCAGTTCTTC. Its protein product is CASSPEDGDSYNEQFF.

This clone turned up a few times. V usage is TRBV9 and J usage is TRBJ1-2; D gene unclear. Looked up from germline, CDR1 is SGDLS and CDR2 is YYNGEE. The CDR3 spans 14 residues. Trimming cost V 4 bases and J 4 bases, with 14 bases left between them. CDR3 in DNA: TGTGCCAGCAGCCCCTCATCTCGGGGCTATGGCTACACCTTC. Translation gives CASSPSSRGYGYTF.

Details on this clone: A junction end diverges from the germline sequence, so it may reflect a read error. V and J are TRBV5-4 and TRBJ2-2; D is possibly TRBD2 (6 bases). The CDR3 spans 16 residues. CDR1 is SGHNT and CDR2 is YYREEE in the germline V gene (reference sequence). The DNA of the CDR3 is TGTGCCGGCAGCGGGTGGGGTAGGACCCGCACCGGGGAGCTGTTTTTT. Its translation: CAGSGWGRTRTGELFF.

Only one count was recorded for this clone. The rearrangement links TRBV30 to TRBJ1-5; D gene ambiguous. V shed 0 bases and J shed 6 bases, with 12 bases lying between them. Germline V lookup: CDR1 GTSNPN, CDR2 SVGIG (reference sequence). CDR3 length: 14 amino acids. The CDR3 nucleotides are TGTGCCTGGAGTGTAGGCAGCCGCTCTCAGCCCCAGCATTTT. Protein product: CAWSVGSRSQPQHF. Combining the CDR3 with reference TRBV30 and TRBJ1-5 gives the whole variable domain SQTIHQWPATLVQPVGSPLSLECTVEGTSNPNLYWYRQAAGRGLQLLFYSVGIGQISSEVPQNLSASRPQDRQFILSSKKLLLSDSGFYLCAWSVGSRSQPQHFGDGTRLSIL.

The V call is TRBV5-1, the J call TRBJ2-3; TRBD2 agrees at 11 bases. Germline V gives CDR1 SGHRS, CDR2 YFSETQ. The V and J ends lost 4 bases and 6 bases, in that order; junction bases with no gene match: 4. The CDR3 length is 14 residues. This chain's CDR3 is CASSPLAGEDTQYF. DNA of the CDR3: TGCGCCAGCAGCCCACTAGCGGGAGAGGATACGCAGTATTTT.

The chain recombines TRBV5-1 with TRBJ2-1; 10 bases are a match to TRBD1. The CDR3 length is 15 residues. Germline values: CDR1 SGHRS, CDR2 YFSETQ. The ends lost 2 bases at V and 10 bases at J; junction bases unmatched: 9. CDR3: CASSFRDRGFGEQFF. The CDR3 nucleotides read TGCGCCAGCAGCTTCCGGGACAGGGGCTTTGGAGAGCAGTTCTTC.

The gene calls are TRBV5-1 and TRBJ2-7; 7 nucleotides align to TRBD1. The junction had 8 bases not matched to a gene; V was cut back by 1 base and J by 4 bases. The length of the CDR3 is 15 residues. CDR1 is SGHRS, CDR2 YFSETQ, per germline. CDR3: CASSLLTGLLYEQYF. In DNA, the CDR3 is TGCGCCAGCAGCTTGTTGACAGGGCTATTATACGAGCAGTACTTC.

The J gene is TRBJ1-3, the V gene TRBV7-2; unclear D gene. Trimming cost V 5 bases and J 0 bases, with 11 bases left between them. The CDR3 covers 15 residues. Germline values: CDR1 SGHTA, CDR2 FQGNSA. The DNA of the CDR3 is TGTGCCAGCAGCAAACTAATAAGCTCTGGAAACACCATATATTTT. Translating it yields CASSKLISSGNTIYF.

V usage is TRBV3-1 (or the pseudogene TRBV3-2) and J usage is TRBJ1-2; D is perhaps TRBD1 (5 bases). CDR3 size: 15 residues. V was trimmed by 5 bases and J by 0 bases, leaving 13 bases between them. Germline V gene sequence: CDR1 LGHDT, CDR2 YNNKEL (reference sequence). CDR3 bases: TGTGCCAGCAGCTCGTCGGACACCTCTAACTATGGCTACACCTTC. Residues: CASSSSDTSNYGYTF.

The V and J genes are TRBV19 and TRBJ1-1, with a weak D call TRBD1 (5 bases). Trimming shortened V by 7 bases and J by 1 base, and 19 bases separated the two germline ends. The CDR3 has 16 residues. Germline loops: CDR1 LNHDA, CDR2 SQIVND (reference sequence). CDR3 DNA sequence: TGTGCCAGTACCTTAGTATCAGGGAGAGGGAACACTGAAGCTTTCTTT. Translation gives CASTLVSGRGNTEAFF.

The chain joins TRBV7-2 to TRBJ1-1; a weak D match, TRBD1 (5 bases). V dropped 6 bases and J dropped 1 base, with 9 bases sitting between them. The CDR3 totals 13 residues. CDR1 is SGHTA, CDR2 FQGNSA, per germline. The CDR3 loop reads CASRVDRNTEAFF. CDR3 bases: TGTGCCAGCAGAGTAGACAGGAACACTGAAGCTTTCTTT.

DNA for the CDR3: TGTGCCAGCAGCGACGGGGCGGTGGGTGAAGCTTTCTTT. It codes for CASSDGAVGEAFF. This chain joins TRBV2 and TRBJ1-1; D is possibly TRBD1 (5 bases). The CDR3 is made up of 13 amino acids. Germline CDR1 reads SNHLY; CDR2 reads FYNNEI. V gave up 6 bases and J gave up 7 bases, with 15 bases separating them.

The rearrangement uses TRBV10-3 and TRBJ1-1, with D tentatively TRBD1 (6 bases). Germline V CDR1 and CDR2: ENHRY, SYGVKD. The CDR3 runs 14 residues. V was shortened by 6 bases and J by 3 bases, with 14 bases between the two germline ends. CDR3 sequence reads: CAIRNSGAYTEAFF. In nucleotides, the CDR3 is TGTGCCATCAGGAACTCAGGGGCGTACACTGAAGCTTTCTTT.

V gene TRBV4-1 combines with J gene TRBJ2-1, with TRBD2 matching over 12 bases. Per the germline V gene, CDR1 is MGHRA and CDR2 is YSYEKL. The CDR3 has 17 residues. V gave up 4 bases and J gave up 4 bases; unmatched junction bases: 8. For the CDR3, the DNA is TGCGCCAGCAGCCCCTACTCACTAGCGGGGGGATACAATGAGCAGTTCTTC. Protein: CASSPYSLAGGYNEQFF.